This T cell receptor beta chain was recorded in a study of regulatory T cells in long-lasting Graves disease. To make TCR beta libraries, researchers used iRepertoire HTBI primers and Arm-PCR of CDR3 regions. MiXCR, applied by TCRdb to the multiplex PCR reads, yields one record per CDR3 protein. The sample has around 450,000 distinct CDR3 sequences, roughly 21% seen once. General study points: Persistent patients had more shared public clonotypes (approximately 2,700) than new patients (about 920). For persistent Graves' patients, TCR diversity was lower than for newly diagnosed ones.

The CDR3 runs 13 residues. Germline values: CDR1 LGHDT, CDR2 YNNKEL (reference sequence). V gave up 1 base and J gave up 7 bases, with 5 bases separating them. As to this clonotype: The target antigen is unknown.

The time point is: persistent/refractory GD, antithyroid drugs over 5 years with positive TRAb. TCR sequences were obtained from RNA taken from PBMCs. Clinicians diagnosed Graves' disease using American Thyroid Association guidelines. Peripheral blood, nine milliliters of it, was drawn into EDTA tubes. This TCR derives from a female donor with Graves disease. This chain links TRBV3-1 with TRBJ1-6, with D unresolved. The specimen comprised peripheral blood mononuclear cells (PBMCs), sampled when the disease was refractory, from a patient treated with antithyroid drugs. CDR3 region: CASSQAGNSPLHF. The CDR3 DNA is TGTGCCAGCAGCCAAGCTGGGAATTCACCCCTCCACTTT.